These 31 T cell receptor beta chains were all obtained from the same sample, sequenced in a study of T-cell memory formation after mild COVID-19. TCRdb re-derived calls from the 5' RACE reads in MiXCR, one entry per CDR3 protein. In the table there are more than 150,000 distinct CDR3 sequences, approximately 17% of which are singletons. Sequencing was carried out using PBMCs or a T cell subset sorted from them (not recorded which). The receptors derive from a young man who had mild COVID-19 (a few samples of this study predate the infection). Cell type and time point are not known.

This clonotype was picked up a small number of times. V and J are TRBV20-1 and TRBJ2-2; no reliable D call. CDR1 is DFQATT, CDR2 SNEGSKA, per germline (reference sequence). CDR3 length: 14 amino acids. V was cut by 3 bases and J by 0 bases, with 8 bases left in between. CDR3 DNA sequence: TGCAGTGCTAGGAAGTTTACGAACACCGGGGAGCTGTTTTTT. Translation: CSARKFTNTGELFF.

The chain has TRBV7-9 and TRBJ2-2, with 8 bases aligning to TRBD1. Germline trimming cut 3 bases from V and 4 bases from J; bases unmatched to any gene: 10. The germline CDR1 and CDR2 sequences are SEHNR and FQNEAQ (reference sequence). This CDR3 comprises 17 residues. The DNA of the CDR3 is TGTGCCAGCAGCTTTCGCTACCGGACAGGGAGCACCGGGGAGCTGTTTTTT. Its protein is CASSFRYRTGSTGELFF.

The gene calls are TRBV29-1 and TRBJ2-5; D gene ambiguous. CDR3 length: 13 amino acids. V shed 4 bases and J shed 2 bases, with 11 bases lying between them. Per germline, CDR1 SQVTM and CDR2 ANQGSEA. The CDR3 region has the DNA TGCAGCGTTGTGCCAGATATACAAGAGACCCAGTACTTC. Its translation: CSVVPDIQETQYF.

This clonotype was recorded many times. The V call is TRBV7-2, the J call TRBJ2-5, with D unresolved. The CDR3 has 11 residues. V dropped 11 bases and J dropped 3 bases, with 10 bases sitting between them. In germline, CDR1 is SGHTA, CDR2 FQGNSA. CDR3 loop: CASSAEETQYF. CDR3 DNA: TGTGCCTCCTCTGCGGAAGAGACCCAGTACTTC.

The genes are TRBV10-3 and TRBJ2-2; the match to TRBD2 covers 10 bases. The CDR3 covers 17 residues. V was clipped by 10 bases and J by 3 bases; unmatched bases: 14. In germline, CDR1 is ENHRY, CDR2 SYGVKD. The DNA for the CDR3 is TGTGCCAGCCAAGGGGCCTCCGGGACTAGCGACACCGGGGAGCTGTTTTTT. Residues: CASQGASGTSDTGELFF.

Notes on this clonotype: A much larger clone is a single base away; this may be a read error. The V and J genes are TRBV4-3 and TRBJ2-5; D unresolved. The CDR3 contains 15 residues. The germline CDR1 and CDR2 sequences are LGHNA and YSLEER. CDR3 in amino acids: CASSQDPLVMETKYF. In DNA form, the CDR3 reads TGCGCCAGCAGCCAAGATCCCCTGGTAATGGAGACCAAGTACTTC.

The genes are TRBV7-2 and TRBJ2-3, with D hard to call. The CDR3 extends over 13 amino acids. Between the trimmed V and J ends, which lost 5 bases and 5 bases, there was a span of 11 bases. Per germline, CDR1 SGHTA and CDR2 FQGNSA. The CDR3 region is CASSPPVIDTQYF. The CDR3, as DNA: TGTGCCAGCAGCCCCCCGGTTATAGATACGCAGTATTTT. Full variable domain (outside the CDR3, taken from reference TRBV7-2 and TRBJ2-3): GAGVSQSPSNKVTEKGKDVELRCDPISGHTALYWYRQSLGQGLEFLIYFQGNSAPDKSGLPSDRFSAERTGGSVSTLTIQRTQQEDSAVYLCASSPPVIDTQYFGPGTRLTVL.

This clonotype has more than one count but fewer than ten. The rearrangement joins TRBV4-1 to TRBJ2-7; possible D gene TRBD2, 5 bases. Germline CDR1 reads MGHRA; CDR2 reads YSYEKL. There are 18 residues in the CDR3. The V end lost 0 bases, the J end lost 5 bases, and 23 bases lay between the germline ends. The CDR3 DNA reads TGCGCCAGCAGCCAAGAGGGAGATCGCTCGGGCCTAGGCCACGAGCAGTACTTC. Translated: CASSQEGDRSGLGHEQYF.

The CDR3 sequence is CASSFGLAGSWDTQYF. The CDR3 bases are TGCGCCAGCAGCTTTGGACTAGCGGGGTCCTGGGATACGCAGTATTTT. V is TRBV5-1 and J is TRBJ2-3; TRBD2 agrees at 12 bases. This CDR3 has 16 amino acids. J gave up 6 bases and V 2 bases, and 7 bases lay outside the gene matches. Germline loops: CDR1 SGHRS, CDR2 YFSETQ.

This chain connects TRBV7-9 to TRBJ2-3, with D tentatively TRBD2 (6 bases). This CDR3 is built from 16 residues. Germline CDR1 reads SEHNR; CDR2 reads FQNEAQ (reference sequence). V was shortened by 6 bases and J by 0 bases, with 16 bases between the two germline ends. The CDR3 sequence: CASSTLLSGSTDTQYF. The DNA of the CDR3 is TGTGCCAGCAGTACTCTACTCAGCGGGAGCACAGATACGCAGTATTTT.

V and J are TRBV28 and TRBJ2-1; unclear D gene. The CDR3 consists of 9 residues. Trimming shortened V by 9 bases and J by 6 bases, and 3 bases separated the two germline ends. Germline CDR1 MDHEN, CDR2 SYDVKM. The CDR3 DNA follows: TGTGCCAGGATCAATGAGCAGTTCTTC. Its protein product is CARINEQFF.

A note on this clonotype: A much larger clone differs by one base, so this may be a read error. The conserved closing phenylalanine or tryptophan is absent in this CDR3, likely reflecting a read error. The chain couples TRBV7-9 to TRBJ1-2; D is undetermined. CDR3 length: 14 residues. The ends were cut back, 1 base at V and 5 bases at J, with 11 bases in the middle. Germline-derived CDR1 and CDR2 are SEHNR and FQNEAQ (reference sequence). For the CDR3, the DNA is TGTGCCAGCAGCTTAGAACTTGTCGGGTATGGCTACACCTTA. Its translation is CASSLELVGYGYTL.

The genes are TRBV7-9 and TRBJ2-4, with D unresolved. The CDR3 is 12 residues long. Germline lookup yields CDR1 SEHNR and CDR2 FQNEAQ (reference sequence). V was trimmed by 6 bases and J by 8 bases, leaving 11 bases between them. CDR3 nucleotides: TGTGCCAGCAGTCATCAGGTTGACATTCAGTACTTC. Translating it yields CASSHQVDIQYF.

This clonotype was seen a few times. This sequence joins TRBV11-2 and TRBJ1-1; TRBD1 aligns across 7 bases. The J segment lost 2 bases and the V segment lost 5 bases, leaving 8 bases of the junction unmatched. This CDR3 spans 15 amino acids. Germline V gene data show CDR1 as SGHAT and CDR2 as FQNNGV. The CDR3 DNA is TGTGCCAGCAGCCCTACAGGGGCCACCAACACTGAAGCTTTCTTT. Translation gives CASSPTGATNTEAFF.

DNA for the CDR3: TGTGCTAGTGGTTCCAAAAGCACAGATACGCAGTATTTT. Translated, it gives CASGSKSTDTQYF. This sequence joins TRBV12-5 and TRBJ2-3; D gene ambiguous. The CDR3 runs 13 residues. Germline CDR1 LGHNT, CDR2 FRNRAP. V lost 4 bases, J lost 0 bases, and 5 bases lay in between.

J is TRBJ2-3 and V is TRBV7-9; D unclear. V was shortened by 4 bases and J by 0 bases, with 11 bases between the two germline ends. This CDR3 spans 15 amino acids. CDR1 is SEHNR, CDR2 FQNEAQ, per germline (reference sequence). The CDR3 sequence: CASSSGRVSTDTQYF. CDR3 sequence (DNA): TGTGCCAGCAGCTCCGGACGGGTTAGCACAGATACGCAGTATTTT.

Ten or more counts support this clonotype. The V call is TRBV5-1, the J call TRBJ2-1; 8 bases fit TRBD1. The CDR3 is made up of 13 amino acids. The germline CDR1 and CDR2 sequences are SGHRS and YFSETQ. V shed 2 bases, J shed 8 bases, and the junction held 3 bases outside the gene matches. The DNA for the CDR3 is TGCGCCAGCAGCTTCAGGGGGCTCGATGAGCAGTTCTTC. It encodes CASSFRGLDEQFF.

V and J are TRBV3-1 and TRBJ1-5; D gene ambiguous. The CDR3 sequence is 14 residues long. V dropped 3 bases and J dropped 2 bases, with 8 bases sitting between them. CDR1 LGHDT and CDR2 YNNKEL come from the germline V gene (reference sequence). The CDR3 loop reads CASSHGRRNQPQHF. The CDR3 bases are TGTGCCAGCAGCCACGGACGGCGCAATCAGCCCCAGCATTTT. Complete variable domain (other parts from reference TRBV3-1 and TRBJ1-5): DTAVSQTPKYLVTQMGNDKSIKCEQNLGHDTMYWYKQDSKKFLKIMFSYNNKELIINETVPNRFSPKSPDKAHLNLHINSLELGDSAVYFCASSHGRRNQPQHFGDGTRLSIL.

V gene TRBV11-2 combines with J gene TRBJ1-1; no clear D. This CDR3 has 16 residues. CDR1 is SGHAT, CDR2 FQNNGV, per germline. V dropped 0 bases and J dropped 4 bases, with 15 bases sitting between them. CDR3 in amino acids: CASSLDQGRDLTEAFF. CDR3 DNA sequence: TGTGCCAGCAGCTTAGACCAAGGACGGGATCTCACTGAAGCTTTCTTT.

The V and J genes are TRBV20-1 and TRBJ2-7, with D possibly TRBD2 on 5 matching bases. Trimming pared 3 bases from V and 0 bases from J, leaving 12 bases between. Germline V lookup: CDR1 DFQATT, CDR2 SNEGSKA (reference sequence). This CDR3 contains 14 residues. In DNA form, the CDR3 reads TGCAGTGCTAGCCGGTTGGGGAGCTCCTACGAGCAGTACTTC. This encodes CSASRLGSSYEQYF.

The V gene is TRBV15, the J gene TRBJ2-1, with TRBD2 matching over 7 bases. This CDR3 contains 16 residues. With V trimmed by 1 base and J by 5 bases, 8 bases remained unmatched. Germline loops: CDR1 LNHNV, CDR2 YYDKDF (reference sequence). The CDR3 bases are TGTGCCACCAGCAGAGTTCGGCTAGCGGTACACAATGAGCAGTTCTTC. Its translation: CATSRVRLAVHNEQFF.

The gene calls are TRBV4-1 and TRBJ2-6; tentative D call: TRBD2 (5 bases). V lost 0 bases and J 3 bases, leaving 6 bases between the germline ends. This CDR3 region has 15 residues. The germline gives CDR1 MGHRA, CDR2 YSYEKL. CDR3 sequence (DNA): TGCGCCAGCAGCCAAGATCGGGGTGGGGCCAACGTCCTGACTTTC. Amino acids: CASSQDRGGANVLTF.

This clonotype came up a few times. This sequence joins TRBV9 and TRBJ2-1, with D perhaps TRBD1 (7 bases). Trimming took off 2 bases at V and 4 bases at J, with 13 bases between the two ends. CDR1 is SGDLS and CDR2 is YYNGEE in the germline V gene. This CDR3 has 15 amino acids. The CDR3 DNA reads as TGTGCCAGCAGCGTCGCGGGACAGTCATACAATGAGCAGTTCTTC. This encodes CASSVAGQSYNEQFF.

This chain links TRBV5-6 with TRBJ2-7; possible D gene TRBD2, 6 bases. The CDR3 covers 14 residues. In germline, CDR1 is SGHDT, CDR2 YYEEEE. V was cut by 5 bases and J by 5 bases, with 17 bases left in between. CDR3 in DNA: TGTGCCAGCAGGGGTGTTGGGACTTTCGACGAGCAGTACTTC. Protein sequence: CASRGVGTFDEQYF. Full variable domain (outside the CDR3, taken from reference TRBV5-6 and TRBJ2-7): DAGVTQSPTHLIKTRGQQVTLRCSPKSGHDTVSWYQQALGQGPQFIFQYYEEEERQRGNFPDRFSGHQFPNYSSELNVNALLLGDSALYLCASRGVGTFDEQYFGPGTRLTVT.

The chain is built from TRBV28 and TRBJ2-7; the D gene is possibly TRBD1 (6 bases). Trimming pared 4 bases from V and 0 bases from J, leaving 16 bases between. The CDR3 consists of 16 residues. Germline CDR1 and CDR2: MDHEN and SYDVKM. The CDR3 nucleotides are TGTGCCAGCAGTTCTCAGGGGCGCCTCAGCTCCTACGAGCAGTACGTC. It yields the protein CASSSQGRLSSYEQYV.

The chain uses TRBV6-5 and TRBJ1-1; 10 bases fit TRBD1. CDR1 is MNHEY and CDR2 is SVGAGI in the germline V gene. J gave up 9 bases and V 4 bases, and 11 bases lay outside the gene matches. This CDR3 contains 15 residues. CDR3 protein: CASSLTGTGELKAFF. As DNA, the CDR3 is TGTGCCAGCAGTTTAACCGGGACAGGGGAACTGAAAGCTTTCTTT.

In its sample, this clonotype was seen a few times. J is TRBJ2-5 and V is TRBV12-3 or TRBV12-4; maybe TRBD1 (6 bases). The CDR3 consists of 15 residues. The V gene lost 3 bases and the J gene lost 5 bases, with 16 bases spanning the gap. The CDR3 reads CASSFFGGPWETQYF. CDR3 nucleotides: TGTGCCAGCAGTTTTTTTGGGGGCCCTTGGGAGACCCAGTACTTC.

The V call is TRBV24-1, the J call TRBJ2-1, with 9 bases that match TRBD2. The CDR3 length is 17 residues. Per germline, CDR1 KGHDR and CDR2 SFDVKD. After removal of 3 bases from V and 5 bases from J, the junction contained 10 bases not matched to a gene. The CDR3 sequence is CATSDAPRAGGNNEQFF. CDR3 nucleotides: TGTGCCACCAGTGATGCCCCCCGGGCGGGGGGGAACAATGAGCAGTTCTTC.

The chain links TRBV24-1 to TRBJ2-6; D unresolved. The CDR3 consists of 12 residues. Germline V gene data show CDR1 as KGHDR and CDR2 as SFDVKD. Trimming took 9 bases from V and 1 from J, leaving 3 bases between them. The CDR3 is CATGSGANVLTF. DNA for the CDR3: TGTGCCACCGGTTCTGGGGCCAACGTCCTGACTTTC.

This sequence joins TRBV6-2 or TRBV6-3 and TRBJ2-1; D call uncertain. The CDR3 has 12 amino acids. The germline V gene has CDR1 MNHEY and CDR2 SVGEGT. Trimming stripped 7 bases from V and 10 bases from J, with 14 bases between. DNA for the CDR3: TGTGCCAGCACCCTGGACCGGGTCGAGCAGTTCTTC. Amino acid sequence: CASTLDRVEQFF.

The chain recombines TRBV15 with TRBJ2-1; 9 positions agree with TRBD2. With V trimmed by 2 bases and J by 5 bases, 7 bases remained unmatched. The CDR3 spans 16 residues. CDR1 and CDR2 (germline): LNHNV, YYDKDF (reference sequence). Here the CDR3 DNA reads TGTGCCACCAGCAGATCTGCGGGGGGGAGCGACAATGAGCAGTTCTTC. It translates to CATSRSAGGSDNEQFF. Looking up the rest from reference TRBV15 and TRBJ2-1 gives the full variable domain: DAMVIQNPRYQVTQFGKPVTLSCSQTLNHNVMYWYQQKSSQAPKLLFHYYDKDFNNEADTPDNFQSRRPNTSFCFLDIRSPGLGDTAMYLCATSRSAGGSDNEQFFGPGTRLTVL.